The sequence of this T cell receptor beta chain was determined in a study of Ad26.COV2.S vaccination and SARS-CoV-2 variants. Looking at the study overall: The authors gave Ad26.COV2.S intramuscularly, either once or twice 56 days apart.

Stated treatment: over 15 received Ad26.COV2.S at low or high dose, single or two shots; about five received placebo; per-sample allocation not given. Sampling was done on day 63 after the first vaccine or placebo injection. Method: immunoSEQ multiplex PCR; TCRdb's copy keeps in-frame clones and lacks some. This table holds about 400,000 clones, approximately 88% found once. This CDR3 region has 14 residues. V lost 4 bases and J 5 bases, leaving 12 bases between the germline ends. Looked up from germline, CDR1 is LGHNA and CDR2 is YSLEER. This chain connects TRBV4-3 to TRBJ1-5, with TRBD1 as a possible D gene (5 bases). The sample here was peripheral blood, taken in a trial of Ad26.COV2.S vaccine versus placebo. The source is a person aged 18-60 years who received the Ad26.COV2.S COVID-19 vaccine or a placebo. The CDR3 bases are TGCGCCAGCAGCCCAGGACGGGGGGATCAGCCCCAGCATTTT. Residues: CASSPGRGDQPQHF.